Listed here is a single TCR beta chain. Germline V gene lookup returns CDR1 SGHTA and CDR2 FQGNSA. Losses at the gene ends were 5 bases for V and 6 bases for J; bases not matched to a gene: 7. This CDR3 has 15 residues. Original methodology: By means of reference gene primer amplification, nucleated cell counts were estimated. The repertoire was sequenced with immunoSEQ multiplex PCR; TCRdb's copy has only in-frame clones and lacks some. D and trimming come from the DNA, and the V and J calls and clone size come from that table. The table lists about 120,000 clones, about 79% of them singletons. The data stem from a study of blood T cell repertoires in COVID-19. Study in general: Sites across the United States, Italy and Spain contributed samples from acute and convalescent COVID-19. Sources were T cells, B-cell-depleted T cells, or PBMCs; the material itself was cDNA or gDNA.

Sequences were obtained from peripheral blood. The V gene is TRBV7-2, the J gene TRBJ1-6; 7 bases map to TRBD1. The source is a woman aged 70-85 years with acute or convalescent COVID-19. The CDR3, as DNA: TGTGCCAGCAGCCTCGACAGGGTTGGTAATTCACCCCTCCACTTT. This sequence encodes CASSLDRVGNSPLHF.